This T cell receptor (beta chain) was captured by sequencing in a study of T-cell reconstitution after alpha-beta-depleted transplantation in children. The library targeted TCRbeta and was prepared with unique molecular identifiers. One entry per CDR3 protein, called by TCRdb with MiXCR from the PCR reads. The sample carries approximately 400,000 distinct CDR3 sequences, roughly a tenth recorded once. The table lists this clonotype with a few counts. This CDR3 has 21 residues. Trimming took off 2 bases at V and 0 bases at J, with 25 bases between the two ends. Per the germline V gene, CDR1 is LGHNA and CDR2 is YNFKEQ.

This TCR was sampled from a human donor who donated a stem cell graft to a child with acute myeloid leukemia. Sequenced here: PBMCs from the stem cell graft donor, sampled from the stem cell graft. The rearrangement uses TRBV4-2 and TRBJ1-4; D is ambiguous. CDR3 region: CASSQWRIVSPPVATNEKLFF. DNA of the CDR3: TGTGCCAGCAGCCAATGGAGAATCGTGAGTCCGCCTGTTGCAACTAATGAAAAACTGTTTTTT.